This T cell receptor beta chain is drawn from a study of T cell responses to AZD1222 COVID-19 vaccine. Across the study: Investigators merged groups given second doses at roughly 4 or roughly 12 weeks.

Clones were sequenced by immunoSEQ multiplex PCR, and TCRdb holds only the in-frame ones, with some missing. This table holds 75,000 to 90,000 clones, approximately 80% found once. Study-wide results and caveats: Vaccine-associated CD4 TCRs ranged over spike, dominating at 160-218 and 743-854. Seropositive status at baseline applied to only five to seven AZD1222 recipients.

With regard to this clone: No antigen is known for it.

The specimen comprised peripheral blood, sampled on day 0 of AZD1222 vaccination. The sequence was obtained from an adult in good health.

CDR3 sequence reads: CASGPPGQFYGYTF. For the CDR3, the DNA is TGTGCCAGCGGACCACCGGGACAGTTCTATGGCTACACCTTC. This sequence joins TRBV7-2 and TRBJ1-2, with TRBD1 matching over 7 bases. The V and J ends lost 8 bases and 4 bases, in that order; junction bases with no gene match: 10. In germline, CDR1 is SGHTA, CDR2 FQGNSA. The CDR3 runs 14 residues.